This record concerns one T cell receptor (beta chain) sequence. Its target antigen remains unknown. The input lacks base qualities; no much larger clone sits a single base away. This sample is part of a study of CD8+CD57+ T cells in acquired aplastic anemia (dated by TCRdb to about 2018). Regarding the complete study: DNA extracted from sorted CD4+ and CD8+ cells had a mean of about 3.2 ug, with a range of roughly 0.17 to 30 ug. CD8+CD57+ expansion was defined as frequency above the mean frequency observed in healthy subjects.

Expansion of CD8+CD57+ cells had been shown by flow cytometry in the patients chosen for sequencing. Every patient had severe acquired aplastic anemia, diagnosed using the International Study of Aplastic Anemia and Agranulocytosis and Camitta criteria. Patients had received no therapy at the time of blood sampling. The study deep-sequenced TCR repertoires of sorted CD4+ and CD8+ blood T cells from severe aplastic anemia patients and healthy subjects. Patients were enrolled under clinicaltrials.gov protocols 00001620, 01623167, 00001397, 00071045, 00081523 and 00961064 in the USA. Ficoll-Paque density gradient centrifugation was used to isolate peripheral blood mononuclear cells. Before DNA was extracted, CD4+ and CD8+ T cells were sorted using either FACS or magnetic beads. Points the paper makes about the study in general: Fewer than 35 CD8+ CDR3 sequences were found to be shared between patients and controls, but these sequences appeared to be highly expressed in patients and within the immunodominant clones of the patients. CD8+ Simpson's diversity did not differ significantly between patients and healthy controls (P=0.060).

The CDR3 numbers 17 residues from cysteine through phenylalanine. CDR3 DNA is the only sequence kept; it has 51 bases, read in frame from the first base. V ends up 5 bases short and J 6 bases short, with an unmatched junction base count of 14. Per the germline V gene, SGHAT is the CDR1 and FQNNGV is the CDR2. Profiling of TCR beta VDJ combinations and CDR3 sequences used genomic DNA as the template. TCR repertoire sequencing was run on an Illumina HiSeq 2000. In the original analysis: TRBV/TRBJ rearrangement plots, CDR3 size and DJ length profiles, and Simpson's diversity index were used to assess repertoires. Whichever DNA sequence was most abundant in the deep sequencing data was defined as the immunodominant clone. CDR3 amino acid sequences were screened for sharing across subjects and were compared with published repertoires and the VDJdb database. The public sequencing data were trimmed at Q25 with fastp and processed into clonotypes with MiXCR by TCRdb, which kept only in-frame beta chains. For every CDR3 protein sequence, its rows merge into one entry that carries the most common genes and DNA. The V and J calls were determined by TCRdb, not by the authors. Within this sample are 180,000 or so distinct CDR3 sequences, with roughly half of them counted one time only. The ten biggest clones cover about 1.8% of the sample.

Recombination connected TRBV11-2 to TRBJ2-1, with 9 junctional bases fitting TRBD2. The specimen was sorted CD4+, CD8+, or CD8+CD57+ T cells (not recorded which) from PBMCs. The TCR was taken from a human donor with aplastic anemia. CDR3 reads: CASSPFIPLAGCNEQFF. The bases read TGTGCCAGCAGCCCCTTCATCCCCCTAGCGGGGTGCAATGAGCAGTTCTTC. Beyond the CDR3, the reference TRBV11-2 and TRBJ2-1 genes provide the residues; the full variable domain reads: EAGVAQSPRYKIIEKRQSVAFWCNPISGHATLYWYQQILGQGPKLLIQFQNNGVVDDSQLPKDRFSAERLKGVDSTLKIQPAKLEDSAVYLCASSPFIPLAGCNEQFFGPGTRLTVL.